The clone carrying this TCR beta chain has a count of ten or more. Its antigen is unknown. Amplified regions were TCR beta CDR3 sequences from RNA transcripts. The HTBI primer set drove a first-round RT-PCR of the TCR CDR3. Via MiXCR, TCRdb re-called the multiplex PCR reads, giving one row per CDR3 protein. This table has hundreds of thousands of distinct CDR3 sequences, over 15% appearing once. The CDR3 totals 15 residues. Trimming cost V 2 bases and J 1 base; bases outside gene matches: 4. Germline loops: CDR1 MNHEY, CDR2 SVGAGI. These data are taken from a study of T cells in Graves' hyperthyroidism and ophthalmopathy. Study results and caveats: The model identified upcoming ophthalmopathy a median approximately 6.4 months ahead of onset.

This chain uses TRBV6-5 with TRBJ2-7, with TRBD1 identical over 8 bases. The TCR originated in a woman under 30 with Graves' hyperthyroidism. The source material was blood. In DNA form, the CDR3 reads TGTGCCAGCAGTTACGGACAGGGAGGATCCTACGAGCAGTACTTC. It translates to CASSYGQGGSYEQYF.